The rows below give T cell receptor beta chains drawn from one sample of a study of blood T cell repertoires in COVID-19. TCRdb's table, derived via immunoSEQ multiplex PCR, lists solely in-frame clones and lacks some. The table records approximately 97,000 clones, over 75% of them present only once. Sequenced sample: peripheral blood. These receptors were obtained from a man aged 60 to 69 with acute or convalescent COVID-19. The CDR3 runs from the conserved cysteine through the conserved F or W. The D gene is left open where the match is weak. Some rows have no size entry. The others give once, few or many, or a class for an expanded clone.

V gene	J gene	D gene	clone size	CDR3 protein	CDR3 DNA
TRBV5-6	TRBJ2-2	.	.	CASSLTPVGVNTGELFF	TGTGCCAGCAGCTTGACGCCAGTAGGGGTTAACACCGGGGAGCTGTTTTTT
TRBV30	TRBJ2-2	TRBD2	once	CAWSVGLAGNTGELFF	TGTGCCTGGAGTGTTGGACTAGCGGGGAACACCGGGGAGCTGTTTTTT
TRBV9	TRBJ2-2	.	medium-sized	CASSVALGAGRVTGELFF	TGTGCCAGCAGCGTAGCCTTAGGAGCAGGGCGCGTCACCGGGGAGCTGTTTTTT
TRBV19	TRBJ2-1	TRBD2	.	CASSIGGLAGLNEQFF	TGTGCCAGTAGTATAGGGGGACTAGCGGGTTTAAATGAGCAGTTCTTC
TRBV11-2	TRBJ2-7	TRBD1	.	CASSLTGQGGGSYEQYF	TGTGCCAGCAGCCTGACCGGACAGGGTGGGGGCTCCTACGAGCAGTACTTC
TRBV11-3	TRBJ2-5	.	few	CASSLGTRGWGETQYF	TGTGCCAGCAGCTTAGGAACCAGGGGATGGGGAGAGACCCAGTACTTC
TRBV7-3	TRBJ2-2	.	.	CASSLIFSGELFF	TGTGCCAGCAGCTTAATTTTCAGCGGGGAGCTGTTTTTT
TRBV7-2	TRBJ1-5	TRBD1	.	CASSRTGGLVNQPQHF	TGTGCCAGCAGTCGGACAGGGGGTCTAGTCAATCAGCCCCAGCATTTT
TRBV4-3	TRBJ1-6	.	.	CASSQTVLAGNSPLHF	TGCGCCAGCAGCCAAACCGTTTTGGCGGGCAATTCACCCCTCCACTTT
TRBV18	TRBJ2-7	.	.	CASSPVRQVPYEQYF	TGTGCCAGCTCACCAGTCCGACAGGTGCCCTACGAGCAGTACTTC
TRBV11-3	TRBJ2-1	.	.	CASSYGRGGNVVFEQFF	TGTGCCAGCAGCTACGGCCGAGGCGGGAACGTAGTATTTGAGCAGTTCTTC
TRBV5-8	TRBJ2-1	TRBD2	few	CASSSNSGRSYNEQFF	TGTGCCAGCAGCTCAAATAGCGGGAGAAGTTACAATGAGCAGTTCTTC
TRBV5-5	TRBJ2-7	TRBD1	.	CASSRIGQGAYEQYF	TGTGCCAGCAGCCGAATCGGACAGGGGGCCTACGAGCAGTACTTC
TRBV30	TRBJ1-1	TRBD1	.	CAWNRGTTEAFF	TGTGCCTGGAACAGGGGGACCACTGAAGCTTTCTTT
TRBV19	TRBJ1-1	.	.	CASSIAWSEAFF	TGTGCCAGTAGTATCGCCTGGAGTGAAGCTTTCTTT
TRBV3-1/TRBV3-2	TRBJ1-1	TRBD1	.	CASTGRDRGTEAFF	TGTGCCAGCACCGGCCGGGACAGGGGCACTGAAGCTTTCTTT
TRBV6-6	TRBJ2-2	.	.	CASSYPEMGNTGELFF	TGTGCCAGCAGTTACCCGGAAATGGGCAACACCGGGGAGCTGTTTTTT
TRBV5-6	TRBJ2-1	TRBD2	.	CASSLSSGGLYNEQFF	TGTGCCAGCAGCTTGTCTAGCGGGGGCCTGTACAATGAGCAGTTCTTC
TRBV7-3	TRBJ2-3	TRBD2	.	CASSLGLAGAQRTQYF	TGTGCCAGCAGCTTGGGATTAGCGGGAGCACAGCGTACGCAGTATTTT
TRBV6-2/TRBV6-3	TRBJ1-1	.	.	CASSYSGGANTEAFF	TGTGCCAGCAGTTACTCGGGGGGGGCGAACACTGAAGCTTTCTTT
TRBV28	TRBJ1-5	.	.	CASSSPGIGKSNQPQHF	TGTGCCAGCAGTTCCCCGGGGATCGGGAAAAGCAATCAGCCCCAGCATTTT
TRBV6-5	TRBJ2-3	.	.	CASSYGLGEADTQYF	TGTGCCAGCAGTTACGGGCTAGGGGAGGCAGATACGCAGTATTTT
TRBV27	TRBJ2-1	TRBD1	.	CASSLEGQGGNEQFF	TGTGCCAGCAGTTTAGAGGGACAGGGAGGCAATGAGCAGTTCTTC
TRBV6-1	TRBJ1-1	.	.	CASSERRGAEAFF	TGTGCCAGCAGTGAACGGAGGGGAGCTGAAGCTTTCTTT
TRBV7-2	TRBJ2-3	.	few	CASSLEAEDTQYF	TGTGCCAGCAGCTTAGAGGCGGAAGATACGCAGTATTTT
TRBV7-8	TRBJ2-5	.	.	CASSANRVQETQYF	TGTGCCAGCAGCGCAAACAGGGTCCAAGAGACCCAGTACTTC
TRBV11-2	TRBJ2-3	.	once	CASSLYAGTQSTDTQYF	TGTGCCAGCAGCTTATACGCCGGGACTCAGAGCACAGATACGCAGTATTTT
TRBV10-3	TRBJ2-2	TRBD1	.	CAIRVGGLNTGELFF	TGTGCCATCAGAGTAGGGGGCCTGAACACCGGGGAGCTGTTTTTT
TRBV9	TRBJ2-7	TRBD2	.	CASSAGTSGRAIVEQYF	TGTGCCAGCAGCGCGGGGACTAGCGGGAGGGCCATTGTTGAGCAGTACTTC
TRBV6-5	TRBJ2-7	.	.	CASRPGPIFYEQYF	TGTGCCAGCAGGCCAGGGCCCATATTCTACGAGCAGTACTTC
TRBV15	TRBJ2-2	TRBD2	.	CATRSPGRAGELFF	TGTGCCACCCGATCCCCAGGGAGGGCCGGGGAGCTGTTTTTT
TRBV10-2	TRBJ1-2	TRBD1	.	CASRQGGDNYGYTF	TGCGCCAGCAGGCAGGGGGGTGATAACTATGGCTACACCTTC
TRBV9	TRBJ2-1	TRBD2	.	CASSKEPSGGSSYNEQFF	TGTGCCAGCAGCAAGGAGCCTAGCGGGGGGAGCTCCTACAATGAGCAGTTCTTC
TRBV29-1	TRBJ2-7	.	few	CSVVADKIYEQYF	TGCAGCGTTGTAGCAGATAAAATCTACGAGCAGTACTTC
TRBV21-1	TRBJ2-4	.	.	CASSKESGTAKNLAKNIQYF	TGTGCCAGCAGCAAAGAATCCGGGACAGCGAAAAACCTAGCCAAAAACATTCAGTACTTC
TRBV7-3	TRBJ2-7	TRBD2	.	CASSKSGRGYEQYF	TGTGCCAGCAGCAAAAGCGGGAGAGGGTACGAGCAGTACTTC
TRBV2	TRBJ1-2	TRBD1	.	CASSSETGNYGYTF	TGTGCCAGCAGCTCCGAGACAGGGAACTATGGCTACACCTTC
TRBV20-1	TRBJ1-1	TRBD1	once	CSASFPGGEYTEAFF	TGCAGTGCTAGTTTCCCAGGGGGAGAATACACTGAAGCTTTCTTT
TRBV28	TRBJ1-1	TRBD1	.	CASSPTGYVNTEAFF	TGTGCCAGCAGCCCGACAGGGTACGTGAACACTGAAGCTTTCTTT
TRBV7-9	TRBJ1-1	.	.	CASSSETGRAFF	TGTGCCAGCAGCTCGGAAACAGGGCGAGCTTTCTTT
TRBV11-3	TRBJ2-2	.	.	CASSSTFSGENTGELFF	TGTGCCAGCAGCTCAACTTTTAGCGGCGAGAACACCGGGGAGCTGTTTTTT
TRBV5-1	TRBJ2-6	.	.	CASSLGSSGANVLTF	TGCGCCAGCAGCTTGGGTAGCTCTGGGGCCAACGTCCTGACTTTC
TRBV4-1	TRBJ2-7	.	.	CASSHQGDEQYF	TGCGCCAGCAGCCACCAAGGAGACGAGCAGTACTTC